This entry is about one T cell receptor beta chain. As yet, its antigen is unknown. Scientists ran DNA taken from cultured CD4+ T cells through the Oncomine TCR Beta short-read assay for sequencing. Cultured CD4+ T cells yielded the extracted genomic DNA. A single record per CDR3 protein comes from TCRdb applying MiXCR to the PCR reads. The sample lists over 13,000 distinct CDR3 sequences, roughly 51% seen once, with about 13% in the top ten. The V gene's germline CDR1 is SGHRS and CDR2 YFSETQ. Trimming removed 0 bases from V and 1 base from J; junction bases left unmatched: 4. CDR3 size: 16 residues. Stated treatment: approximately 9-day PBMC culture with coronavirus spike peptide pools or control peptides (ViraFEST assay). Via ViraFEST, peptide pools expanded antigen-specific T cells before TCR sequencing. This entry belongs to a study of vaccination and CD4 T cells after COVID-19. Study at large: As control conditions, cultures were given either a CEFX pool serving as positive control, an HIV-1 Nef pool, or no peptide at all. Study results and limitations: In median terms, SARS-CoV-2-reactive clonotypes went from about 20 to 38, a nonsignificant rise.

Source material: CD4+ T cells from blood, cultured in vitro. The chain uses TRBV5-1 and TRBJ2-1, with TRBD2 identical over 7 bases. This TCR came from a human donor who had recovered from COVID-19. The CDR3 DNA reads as TGCGCCAGCAGCTTGGGTTGGGGAGGGTCCTACAATGAGCAGTTCTTC. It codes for CASSLGWGGSYNEQFF.